The present T cell receptor (beta chain) was sequenced within a study of regulatory T cells in long-lasting Graves disease listed by TCRdb under 2021. For the study in its entirety: Persistent Graves' disease was defined as antithyroid drug treatment for over 5 years with persistently positive TSH receptor autoantibodies. The study was conducted in China and was registered as a clinical trial. Persistent Graves' disease patients were compared with newly diagnosed Graves' disease patients by peripheral blood TCR sequencing and RNA sequencing. Antithyroid drugs had been taken for approximately 9.5 years on average by persistent Graves' disease patients in the clinical cohort. TCR sequencing covered some 13 persistent and 20 newly diagnosed Graves' disease patients, 33 samples in total.

Study-wide findings and limitations: The study examined only peripheral blood because the primary lesion, thyroid tissue, could not be accessed. Persistent Graves' disease patients showed lower TCR Shannon entropy and fewer highly expanded clones than newly diagnosed patients, suggesting clonal expansion. Sequencing and analysis were limited to the TCR beta chain. Patients with persistent disease shared more public clonotypes (around 3,000) than newly diagnosed patients did (more than 900). The authors noted that the small sample size was a limitation that may lower accuracy.

What the time point label conveys for this sample: persistent/refractory GD, antithyroid drugs over 5 years with positive TRAb. For both TCR sequencing and RNA sequencing, RNA was extracted from PBMCs in TRIzol. The diagnosis of Graves' disease was made according to American Thyroid Association guidelines. Recruitment of patients was carried out at an endocrinology department in Xi'an, China. From each patient, approximately 10 milliliters of peripheral blood was collected into an EDTA anticoagulant tube. Ficoll Paque Plus density gradient separation was used to isolate PBMCs, and no further T cell sorting was performed. An Agilent 2100 Bioanalyzer and agarose gel were used to assess RNA quality, and a NanoDrop 2000 was used to measure RNA concentration. A note on this clonotype: The antigen it binds to is not known. No clone much larger than this one lies a single base away; base qualities are absent.

Libraries were constructed by multiplex PCR. Data came from an Illumina HiSeq 4000. CDR3 regions were amplified by Arm-PCR with iRepertoire HTBI primers to construct TCR beta libraries. Before sequencing, the PCR products went through gel purification. For the original study's pipeline: A total of fewer than 65 TRBV and 14 TRBJ segments were identified across samples and were used for gene usage analysis of CDR3 amino acid clonotypes. Filtered high-quality paired reads were merged into contigs using COPE and FqMerger. BLAST was used to align contigs to the IMGT TRBV, TRBD and TRBJ reference genes, and CDR3 was defined following IMGT. Clonotypes above 0.1% frequency were classified as highly expanded clones. Shannon entropy was used to measure repertoire diversity, and the Gini coefficient was used to measure V-J evenness. Public clonotypes were defined as clonotypes shared by more than one individual. Using fastp trimming at Q25 and MiXCR clonotype assembly, TCRdb reanalyzed the public sequencing data and kept in-frame beta chains. Rows with one shared CDR3 protein collapse into an entry with the most common genes and DNA. The authors' filters were not applied to this entry. The sample table holds 700,000 or so distinct CDR3 sequences, of which 25% to 35% were seen once. Clones ranked in the top ten supply about 40% of the sample.

Sequencing was performed on peripheral blood mononuclear cells (PBMCs), taken when the disease was refractory, from a patient treated with antithyroid drugs. This clonotype was obtained from a female donor with Graves disease.

In nucleotide form, the sequence is TGTGCCAGCAGTTACTCGATGGACAGCACTGAAGCTTTCTTT. This translates into CASSYSMDSTEAFF. Recombination connected TRBV6-6 to TRBJ1-1, with TRBD1 as a weak D call on 6 bases. The trim is 0 bases for V and 4 bases for J, with a gap of 9 bases between the germline ends. Looking up the germline V gene (reference sequence) yields CDR1 MNHNY and CDR2 SVGAGI. Counted from cysteine to phenylalanine, this CDR3 has 14 amino acids. The entry retains the CDR3 DNA only, 42 bases that are in frame from base 1.